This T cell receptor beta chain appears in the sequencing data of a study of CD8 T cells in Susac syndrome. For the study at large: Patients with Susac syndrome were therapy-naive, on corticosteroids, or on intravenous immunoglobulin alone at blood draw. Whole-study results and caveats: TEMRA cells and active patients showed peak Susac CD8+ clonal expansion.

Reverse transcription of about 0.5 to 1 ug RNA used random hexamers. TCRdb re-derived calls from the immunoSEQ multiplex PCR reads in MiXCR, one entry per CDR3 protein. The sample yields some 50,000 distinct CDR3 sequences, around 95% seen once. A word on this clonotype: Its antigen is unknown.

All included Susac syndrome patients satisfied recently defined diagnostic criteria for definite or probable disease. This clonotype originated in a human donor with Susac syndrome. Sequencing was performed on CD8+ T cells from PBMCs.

CDR3 nucleotide sequence: TGTGCCAGCGGGGACCAAGGGACCGGGGAGCTGTTTTTT. Its translation is CASGDQGTGELFF. The chain combines TRBV28 with TRBJ2-2; the D gene could be TRBD1 or TRBD2 (5 bases each). This CDR3 region has 13 residues. Germline lookup yields CDR1 MDHEN and CDR2 SYDVKM. The ends were cut back, 8 bases at V and 5 bases at J, with 12 bases in the middle. The variable domain in full, completed from reference TRBV28 and TRBJ2-2, reads DVKVTQSSRYLVKRTGEKVFLECVQDMDHENMFWYRQDPGLGLRLIYFSYDVKMKEKGDIPEGYSVSREKKERFSLILESASTNQTSMYLCASGDQGTGELFFGEGSRLTVL.